This TCR beta chain originates from a study of cytomegalovirus exposure and HLA in healthy donors. The study's findings and limits: Follow-up analysis found HLA locus-dependent TCR association rates, highest for DRB1 and lowest for HLA-C. Available immune exposure information covered CMV serostatus only.

Amplification used 60 Vbeta primers and 13 Jbeta primers. Repertoires were generated with immunoSEQ multiplex PCR, while TCRdb's copy carries only in-frame clones and drops some. The sample lists approximately 100,000 clones, more than 60% occurring once. Per the germline V gene, CDR1 is MNHEY and CDR2 is SVGAGI. The CDR3 loop spans 14 amino acids. The ends were cut back, 0 bases at V and 5 bases at J, with 10 bases in the middle. Of note for this clone: What it binds is not known.

Unrecorded immune exposures were likely, despite nominal health at sampling. The sequence was obtained from a female donor in good health and CMV-seropositive. Sequenced sample: PBMCs. The chain carries TRBV6-5 and TRBJ1-1, with no clear D. This chain's CDR3 is CASSYSQTTTEAFF. CDR3 DNA sequence: TGTGCCAGCAGTTACTCGCAGACGACAACTGAAGCTTTCTTT.